The 20 T cell receptor beta chains below come from one sample, sequenced in a study of beta chain features in type 1 diabetes. The entirety of the isolated RNA underwent reverse transcription, so expressed TCRB transcripts were sequenced. Generated by immunoSEQ multiplex PCR, the TCRdb table keeps only in-frame clones and is missing some. The repertoire has 900,000 or so clones, about a sixth of them found once; the top ten carry 0.02% to 0.03%. The sequenced sample consisted of naive CD4+ T cells from blood. The receptor source for this set is a woman aged 18-29 years in good health.

The CDR3 protein is CASSLSLTAVRPSYEQYF. CDR3 coding DNA: TGCGCCAGCAGCTTGTCACTGACAGCGGTAAGACCCTCCTACGAGCAGTACTTC. The rearrangement links TRBV5-1 to TRBJ2-7; D tentatively fits TRBD1 or TRBD2 (5 bases each). The CDR3 is made up of 18 amino acids. Per the germline V gene, CDR1 is SGHRS and CDR2 is YFSETQ. V gave up 1 base and J gave up 0 bases, with 20 bases separating them.

Only a few counts were recorded for this clone. The V and J genes are TRBV19 and TRBJ1-2; D not resolved. The V gene's germline CDR1 is LNHDA and CDR2 SQIVND (reference sequence). V was clipped by 3 bases and J by 6 bases, with 2 bases between them. The CDR3 loop spans 10 amino acids. The CDR3 DNA reads TGTGCCAGTAGTATGAATGGCTACACCTTC. Translated, it gives CASSMNGYTF.

The V gene is TRBV18, the J gene TRBJ2-1, with no clear D. Germline CDR1 is KGHSH and CDR2 is LQKENI. The CDR3 totals 15 residues. The V end was cut by 3 bases, the J end by 2 bases, with 11 bases between. The CDR3 DNA reads TGTGCCAGCTCACCGGCAGGTTTTGCCTACAATGAGCAGTTCTTC. Protein product: CASSPAGFAYNEQFF.

The chain joins TRBV21-1 to TRBJ2-7; the table names TRBD1, a call not compared with the DNA. TRBV21-1 represents a pseudogene. This CDR3 region has 16 residues. DNA for the CDR3: TGTGCCAGCAGCCGCCCGACCGGGACAGTCTCCTACGAGCAGTACTTC. It codes for CASSRPTGTVSYEQYF.

The rearrangement joins TRBV25-1 to TRBJ2-7, with no clear D. The germline gives CDR1 MGHDK, CDR2 SYGVNS. CDR3 length equals 16 residues. Trimming stripped 1 base from V and 4 bases from J, with 17 bases between. CDR3 amino acids: CASSESLPHESYEQYF. CDR3 coding DNA: TGTGCCAGCAGTGAATCCCTCCCGCACGAGAGTTACGAGCAGTACTTC.

V usage is TRBV6-5 and J usage is TRBJ2-5; D not resolved. There are 15 residues in the CDR3. Trimming left V 4 bases short and J 7 bases short, with 19 bases between. CDR1 is MNHEY, CDR2 SVGAGI, per germline. The DNA for the CDR3 is TGTGCCAGCAGTTTAGATAGTTCTCAGTTCTGGACCCAGTACTTC. Its protein product is CASSLDSSQFWTQYF.

This sequence joins TRBV28 and TRBJ1-1; D gene uncertain. The V and J ends lost 0 bases and 0 bases respectively, with 8 bases between them. CDR1 MDHEN and CDR2 SYDVKM come from the germline V gene. The CDR3 consists of 15 residues. This CDR3 is CASSLWINMNTEAFF. CDR3 coding DNA: TGTGCCAGCAGTTTATGGATAAACATGAACACTGAAGCTTTCTTT.

This chain links TRBV18 with TRBJ1-1, with no clear D. The V end lost 2 bases, the J end lost 2 bases, and 9 bases lay between the germline ends. CDR1 KGHSH and CDR2 LQKENI come from the germline V gene. CDR3 length: 14 amino acids. CDR3 protein: CASSPNSANTEAFF. CDR3 DNA sequence: TGTGCCAGCTCACCAAACAGCGCCAACACTGAAGCTTTCTTT.

The chain has TRBV7-9 and TRBJ2-7, with D possibly matching TRBD2 (6 bases). CDR3 length: 17 residues. Trimming removed 5 bases from V and 0 bases from J, with 20 bases in between. CDR1 is SEHNR and CDR2 is FQNEAQ in the germline V gene (reference sequence). The CDR3 reads CASSPRVSSGASYEQYF. The CDR3, as DNA: TGTGCCAGCAGCCCCCGCGTTAGTAGCGGCGCCTCCTACGAGCAGTACTTC.

Only a few counts were recorded for this clone. The gene calls are TRBV20-1 and TRBJ2-5, with D unclear. Germline lookup yields CDR1 DFQATT and CDR2 SNEGSKA (reference sequence). V was pared by 6 bases and J by 5 bases, with 10 bases between. This CDR3 has 11 amino acids. This chain's CDR3 is CSATKRETQYF. CDR3 in DNA: TGCAGTGCAACGAAACGGGAGACCCAGTACTTC.

In regard to this clone: Other nucleotide sequences in the sample specify the same CDR3. The gene calls are TRBV2 and TRBJ2-7; D not resolved. V was pared by 3 bases and J by 3 bases, with 9 bases between. This CDR3 region has 13 residues. Germline V gene lookup returns CDR1 SNHLY and CDR2 FYNNEI. This CDR3 is CASSDGRSYEQYF. CDR3 coding DNA: TGTGCCAGCAGTGATGGCAGGAGCTACGAGCAGTACTTC.

This chain links TRBV7-9 with TRBJ1-1; no firm D call. The CDR3 totals 14 residues. CDR1 and CDR2 from the germline V gene are SEHNR and FQNEAQ (reference sequence). The germline V and J ends were trimmed by 6 bases and 0 bases, with 11 bases remaining between them. The DNA for the CDR3 is TGTGCCAGCAGTCTCCCCATATTGAACACTGAAGCTTTCTTT. Translation gives CASSLPILNTEAFF.

This clone turned up a few times. Here the CDR3 DNA reads TGTGCCAGCAGCTTGGCGGGTATCCTAGGGCATGAGCAGTTCTTC. Translating it yields CASSLAGILGHEQFF. J is TRBJ2-1 and V is TRBV5-4; unclear D gene. Germline values: CDR1 SGHNT, CDR2 YYREEE (reference sequence). The CDR3 has 15 residues. V lost 0 bases, J lost 8 bases, and 15 bases lay in between.

The rearrangement uses TRBV7-6 and TRBJ2-3; TRBD2 matches 12 bases. V was clipped by 0 bases and J by 5 bases; unmatched bases: 3. The CDR3 contains 16 residues. Per germline, CDR1 SGHVS and CDR2 FNYEAQ. This chain's CDR3 is CASSLAPGLAGDTQYF. DNA for the CDR3: TGTGCCAGCAGCTTAGCCCCGGGACTAGCGGGAGATACGCAGTATTTT.

This clone has a handful of counts. At one end, the junction sequence differs from germline, possibly due to a read error. CDR3 protein: CASTLYPKGGQPQHF. Written as DNA, the CDR3 is TGTGCCAGCACCTTATACCCTAAAGGCGGTCAGCCCCAGCATTTT. The chain combines TRBV11-3 with TRBJ1-5; D gene unclear. The length of the CDR3 is 15 residues. The germline V gene encodes CDR1 SGHNT and CDR2 YENEEA.

The chain has TRBV11-2 and TRBJ2-1, with 7 bases that match TRBD2. The germline V gene encodes CDR1 SGHAT and CDR2 FQNNGV. The CDR3 runs to 16 residues. V shed 5 bases, J shed 8 bases, and the junction held 15 bases outside the gene matches. The CDR3 spells CASSLLAAGLSYEQFF. DNA of the CDR3: TGTGCCAGCAGCCTCCTAGCGGCGGGGTTGTCCTATGAGCAGTTCTTC.

The table lists this clone with a few counts. This chain joins TRBV15 and TRBJ2-7, with D possibly being TRBD2 (6 bases). Germline V CDR1 and CDR2: LNHNV, YYDKDF (reference sequence). Trimming stripped 1 base from V and 5 bases from J, with 6 bases between. CDR3 size: 12 residues. The CDR3 sequence is CATSRGGDEQYF. CDR3 DNA: TGTGCCACCAGCAGAGGCGGGGACGAGCAGTACTTC.

This clone was counted only a few times. This rearrangement joins TRBV29-1 to TRBJ2-7, with a weak D call TRBD2 (6 bases). Germline assignment: CDR1 SQVTM and CDR2 ANQGSEA. Trimming pared 5 bases from V and 1 base from J, leaving 15 bases between. The length of the CDR3 is 14 residues. CDR3 sequence reads: CSVKEGLRSYEQYF. CDR3 coding DNA: TGCAGCGTTAAGGAGGGCTTGAGGTCCTACGAGCAGTACTTC.

The chain couples TRBV9 to TRBJ2-3; TRBD2 matches 11 bases. The CDR3 has 16 residues. The germline gives CDR1 SGDLS, CDR2 YYNGEE. V shed 3 bases, J shed 0 bases, and the junction held 3 bases outside the gene matches. In DNA, the CDR3 is TGTGCCAGCAGCGCTAGCGGGAGGAGTAGCACAGATACGCAGTATTTT. This codes for CASSASGRSSTDTQYF. The full variable domain, its missing parts supplied by reference TRBV9 and TRBJ2-3, is DSGVTQTPKHLITATGQRVTLRCSPRSGDLSVYWYQQSLDQGLQFLIQYYNGEERAKGNILERFSAQQFPDLHSELNLSSLELGDSALYFCASSASGRSSTDTQYFGPGTRLTVL.

V and J are TRBV7-2 and TRBJ2-3; 7 bases map to TRBD2. J was trimmed by 6 bases and V by 1 base; bases with no gene match: 4. This CDR3 region has 14 residues. Germline V gene lookup returns CDR1 SGHTA and CDR2 FQGNSA. The CDR3 loop is CASSLEMTSDTQYF. For the CDR3, the DNA is TGTGCCAGCAGCTTAGAGATGACTAGCGATACGCAGTATTTT.